This T cell receptor beta chain is from a study of T cell responses to AZD1222 COVID-19 vaccine. Using immunoSEQ multiplex PCR, the repertoire was profiled, and TCRdb retains in-frame clones only, with some absent. The repertoire holds about 150,000 clones, 75% to 90% seen once, with about 6.9% in the top ten. The V segment lost 2 bases and the J segment 2 bases; nucleotides outside the gene matches: 21. The germline V gene has CDR1 ENHRY and CDR2 SYGVKD. The CDR3 length is 21 residues. The sample here was peripheral blood, taken on day 0 of AZD1222 vaccination. This sequence originates from an adult in good health. The rearrangement joins TRBV10-3 to TRBJ2-3, with TRBD2 matching over 8 bases. The CDR3 loop is CAISEPTGGESAGGFTDTQYF. CDR3 DNA sequence: TGTGCCATCAGTGAGCCGACTGGGGGAGAGTCTGCGGGGGGCTTCACAGATACGCAGTATTTT.